The 14 T cell receptor beta chains below were found in one sample sequenced in a study of vaccination effects on CD4 cells after COVID-19. The protocol was immunoSEQ multiplex PCR, while the TCRdb copy is restricted to in-frame clones and leaves out a portion. The table lists some 25,000 clones, 73% of them singletons, with 6.5% to 10% in the top ten. For these TCRs, the target antigens are not known. In the ViraFEST assay, antigen-specific CD4+ clonotypes were identified by expansion after peptide-pool stimulation. At the end of about 10 days of culture, CD4+ T cells were isolated. All participants had two doses of either the BNT162b2 or mRNA-1273 vaccine. This material consisted of CD4+ T cells from PBMCs cultured with SARS-CoV-2 spike peptides, taken after COVID-19 vaccination. These receptors all stem from a human donor who received a COVID-19 vaccine.

The CDR3, as DNA: TGCGCCAGCAGCGATGACCCCCTTAGCGGGACCAAAAGATATACGCAGTATTTT. Protein: CASSDDPLSGTKRYTQYF. The V call is TRBV5-1, the J call TRBJ2-3, with TRBD2 identical over 8 bases. The CDR3 extends over 18 amino acids. Trimming at V came to 4 bases and at J to 7 bases, leaving 20 bases not matched to a gene. Per germline, CDR1 SGHRS and CDR2 YFSETQ.

V gene TRBV11-2 combines with J gene TRBJ1-4; D unresolved. V was clipped by 0 bases and J by 4 bases, with 21 bases between them. Germline values: CDR1 SGHAT, CDR2 FQNNGV. The CDR3 is 19 amino acids. CDR3 DNA: TGTGCCAGCAGCTTAGATCTTCTCCGGACCGGGAGCTTTAATGAAAAACTGTTTTTT. Protein product: CASSLDLLRTGSFNEKLFF.

This clone was found a few times. The J gene is TRBJ2-3, the V gene TRBV7-9; the D is unclear. The germline V and J ends were trimmed by 5 bases and 0 bases, with 6 bases remaining between them. This CDR3 has 13 residues. The germline CDR1 and CDR2 sequences are SEHNR and FQNEAQ (reference sequence). CDR3 in DNA: TGTGCCAGCAGCCCGTACAGCACAGATACGCAGTATTTT. It is translated as CASSPYSTDTQYF. The complete variable domain, with remaining parts taken from reference TRBV7-9 and TRBJ2-3, reads DTGVSQNPRHKITKRGQNVTFRCDPISEHNRLYWYRQTLGQGPEFLTYFQNEAQLEKSRLLSDRFSAERPKGSFSTLEIQRTEQGDSAMYLCASSPYSTDTQYFGPGTRLTVL.

CDR3 protein: CSVVVLMNTEAFF. The DNA of the CDR3 is TGCAGCGTTGTTGTACTGATGAACACTGAAGCTTTCTTT. The V call is TRBV29-1, the J call TRBJ1-1, with D unresolved. V lost 4 bases, J lost 0 bases, and 9 bases lay in between. The CDR3 is 13 residues long. CDR1 is SQVTM, CDR2 ANQGSEA, per germline.

V and J are TRBV18 and TRBJ2-1; D may be TRBD1 (5 bases). The CDR3 is made up of 19 amino acids. V shed 0 bases and J shed 3 bases, with 21 bases lying between them. Germline V gene sequence: CDR1 KGHSH, CDR2 LQKENI. For the CDR3, the DNA is TGTGCCAGCTCACCACCGGGGCGTCTACCCGGAGCAAACTACAATGAGCAGTTCTTC. As protein: CASSPPGRLPGANYNEQFF. The whole variable domain, remainder taken from reference TRBV18 and TRBJ2-1, is NAGVMQNPRHLVRRRGQEARLRCSPMKGHSHVYWYRQLPEEGLKFMVYLQKENIIDESGMPKERFSAEFPKEGPSILRIQQVVRGDSAAYFCASSPPGRLPGANYNEQFFGPGTRLTVL.

This clone was counted between two and nine times. Here the CDR3 reads CASSEVWTGGGGYGYTF. The DNA for the CDR3 is TGTGCCAGCAGTGAAGTCTGGACAGGGGGCGGAGGGTATGGCTACACCTTC. The chain links TRBV6-1 to TRBJ1-2; 11 positions match TRBD1. The CDR3 length is 17 residues. The J segment lost 5 bases and the V segment lost 1 base, leaving 9 bases of the junction unmatched. Germline CDR1 and CDR2: MNHNS and SASEGT.

This chain connects TRBV2 to TRBJ2-3; no firm D call. This CDR3 has 15 residues. Germline CDR1 is SNHLY and CDR2 is FYNNEI. The V end lost 2 bases, the J end lost 2 bases, and 11 bases lay between the germline ends. CDR3 loop: CASSESMSSTDTQYF. The CDR3 DNA reads TGTGCCAGCAGTGAATCCATGAGCTCCACAGATACGCAGTATTTT.

The chain couples TRBV2 to TRBJ1-4; D not certain. Germline V gene data show CDR1 as SNHLY and CDR2 as FYNNEI. The CDR3 is 15 residues long. V shed 5 bases and J shed 0 bases, with 10 bases lying between them. The chain's CDR3 is CASSLDTATNEKLFF. CDR3 bases: TGTGCCAGCAGTCTCGACACTGCAACTAATGAAAAACTGTTTTTT.

This chain's CDR3 is CASKTRGAGNTIYF. In DNA, the CDR3 is TGTGCCAGTAAAACCAGGGGAGCTGGAAACACCATATATTTT. The chain joins TRBV19 to TRBJ1-3; TRBD1 might be the D (6 bases). Germline loops: CDR1 LNHDA, CDR2 SQIVND (reference sequence). This CDR3 has 14 amino acids. The V end was cut by 7 bases, the J end by 2 bases, with 12 bases between.

The genes are TRBV10-3 and TRBJ2-1; 7 nucleotides line up with TRBD1. Trimming removed 6 bases from V and 4 bases from J; junction bases left unmatched: 12. The CDR3 length is 16 residues. Germline CDR1 ENHRY, CDR2 SYGVKD. The CDR3 reads CAISPTEKGQYNEQFF. The CDR3 DNA reads TGTGCCATCAGCCCTACCGAAAAGGGACAGTACAATGAGCAGTTCTTC.

CDR3 loop: CASSQASGTGNEKLFF. In nucleotides, the CDR3 is TGTGCCAGCAGCCAAGCCTCCGGGACGGGTAATGAAAAACTGTTTTTT. The chain carries TRBV3-1 (or the pseudogene TRBV3-2) and TRBJ1-4, with D perhaps TRBD1 (5 bases). The length of the CDR3 is 16 residues. Germline V gives CDR1 LGHDT, CDR2 YNNKEL (reference sequence). The V and J ends lost 1 base and 4 bases respectively, with 13 bases between them.

This chain connects TRBV5-1 to TRBJ1-5; TRBD1 agrees at 7 bases. The CDR3 extends over 15 amino acids. CDR1 is SGHRS and CDR2 is YFSETQ in the germline V gene. With 3 bases clipped from V and 1 base from J, the junction kept 4 bases outside the gene matches. CDR3 in amino acids: CASSSSGQSNQPQHF. The CDR3 DNA sequence: TGCGCCAGCAGCTCCTCGGGACAGAGCAATCAGCCCCAGCATTTT.

The chain employs TRBV7-9 and TRBJ2-7, with TRBD2 matching over 10 bases. CDR1 and CDR2 (germline): SEHNR, FQNEAQ (reference sequence). V lost 1 base and J lost 5; bases outside the gene matches: 8. The CDR3 is 16 amino acids. CDR3 amino acids: CASSLGLLAGSDEQYF. Here the CDR3 DNA reads TGTGCCAGCAGCTTAGGCCTACTAGCGGGGTCTGACGAGCAGTACTTC.

The chain combines TRBV5-1 with TRBJ2-3; 10 nucleotides align to TRBD2. There are 15 residues in the CDR3. Germline values: CDR1 SGHRS, CDR2 YFSETQ. After removal of 4 bases from V and 4 bases from J, the junction contained 6 bases not matched to a gene. The CDR3 nucleotides read TGCGCCAGCAGCGACGGGACTAGCGTGGCAGATACGCAGTATTTT. Translated, it gives CASSDGTSVADTQYF.